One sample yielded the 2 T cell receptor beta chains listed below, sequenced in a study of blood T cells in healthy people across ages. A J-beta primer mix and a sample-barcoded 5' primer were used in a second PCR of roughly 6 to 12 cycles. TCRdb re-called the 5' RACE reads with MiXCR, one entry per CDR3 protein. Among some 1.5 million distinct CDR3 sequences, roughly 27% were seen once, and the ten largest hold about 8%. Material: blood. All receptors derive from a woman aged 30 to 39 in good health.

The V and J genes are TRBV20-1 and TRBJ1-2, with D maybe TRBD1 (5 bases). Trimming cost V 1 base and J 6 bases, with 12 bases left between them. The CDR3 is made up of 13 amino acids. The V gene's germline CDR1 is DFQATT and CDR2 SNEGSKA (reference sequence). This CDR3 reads CSARVRGSDGYTF. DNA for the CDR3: TGCAGTGCTAGAGTGAGGGGATCGGATGGCTACACCTTC.

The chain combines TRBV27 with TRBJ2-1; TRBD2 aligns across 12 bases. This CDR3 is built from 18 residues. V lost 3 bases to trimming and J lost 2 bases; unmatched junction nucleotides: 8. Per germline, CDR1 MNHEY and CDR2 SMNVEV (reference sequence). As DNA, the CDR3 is TGTGCCAGCAGTTTCGGACTAGCGGGACCCCGGGCCTACAATGAGCAGTTCTTC. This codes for CASSFGLAGPRAYNEQFF.